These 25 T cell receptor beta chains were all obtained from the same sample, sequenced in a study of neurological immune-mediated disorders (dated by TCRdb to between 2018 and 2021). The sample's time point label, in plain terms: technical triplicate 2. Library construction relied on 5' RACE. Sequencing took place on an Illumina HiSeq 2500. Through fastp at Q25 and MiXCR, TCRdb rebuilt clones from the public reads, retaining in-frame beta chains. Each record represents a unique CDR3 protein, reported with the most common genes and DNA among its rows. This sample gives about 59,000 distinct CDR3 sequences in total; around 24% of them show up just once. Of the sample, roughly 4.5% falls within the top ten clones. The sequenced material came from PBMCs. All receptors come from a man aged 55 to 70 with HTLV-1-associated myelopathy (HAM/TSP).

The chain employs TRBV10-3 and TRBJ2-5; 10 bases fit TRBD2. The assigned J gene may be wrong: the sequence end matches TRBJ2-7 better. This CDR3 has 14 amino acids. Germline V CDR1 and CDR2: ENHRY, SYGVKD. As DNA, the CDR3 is TGTGCCATCAGCCGTAGCGGGGGGAGATACGAGCAGTACTTC. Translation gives CAISRSGGRYEQYF.

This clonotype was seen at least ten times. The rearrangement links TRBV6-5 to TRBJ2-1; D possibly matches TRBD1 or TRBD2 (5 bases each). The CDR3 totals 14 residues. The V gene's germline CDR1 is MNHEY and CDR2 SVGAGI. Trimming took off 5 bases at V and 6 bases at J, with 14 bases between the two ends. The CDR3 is CASSSLLGVNEQFF. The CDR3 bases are TGTGCCAGCAGTAGCCTACTAGGGGTCAATGAGCAGTTCTTC.

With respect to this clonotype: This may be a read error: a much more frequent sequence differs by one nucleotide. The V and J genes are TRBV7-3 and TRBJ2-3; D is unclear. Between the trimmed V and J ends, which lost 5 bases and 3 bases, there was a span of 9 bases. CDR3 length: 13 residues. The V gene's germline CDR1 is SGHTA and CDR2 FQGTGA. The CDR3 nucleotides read TGTGCCAGCAGCACCCCCGGGACAGATACGCAGTATTTT. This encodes CASSTPGTDTQYF.

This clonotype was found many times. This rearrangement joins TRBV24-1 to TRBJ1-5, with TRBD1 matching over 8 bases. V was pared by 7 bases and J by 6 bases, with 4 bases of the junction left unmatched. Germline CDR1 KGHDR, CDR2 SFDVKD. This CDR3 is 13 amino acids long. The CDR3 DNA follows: TGTGCCACCAGGGACAGGGTAGGTCAGCCCCAGCATTTT. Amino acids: CATRDRVGQPQHF.

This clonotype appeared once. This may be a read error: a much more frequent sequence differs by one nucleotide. The CDR3 loop is CASSAQGANEKFF. The CDR3 region has the DNA TGCGCCAGCAGCGCGCAGGGGGCGAATGAGAAGTTCTTC. The rearrangement links TRBV5-1 to TRBJ2-1, with 8 bases matching TRBD1. The germline gives CDR1 SGHRS, CDR2 YFSETQ. The CDR3 is 13 amino acids.

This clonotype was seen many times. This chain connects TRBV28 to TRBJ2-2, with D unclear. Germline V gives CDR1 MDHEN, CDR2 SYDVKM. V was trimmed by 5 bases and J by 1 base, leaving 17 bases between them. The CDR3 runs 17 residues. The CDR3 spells CASSPTGLSRNTGELFF. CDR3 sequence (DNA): TGTGCCAGCAGTCCAACCGGATTGTCGCGGAACACCGGGGAGCTGTTTTTT.

CDR3 nucleotide sequence: TGTGCCAGCAGTGGTTGGGGGGGGAGGCCCTCGGGCGAGCAGTACTTC. The encoded protein is CASSGWGGRPSGEQYF. This chain uses TRBV7-2 with TRBJ2-7; 7 positions agree with TRBD2. The CDR3 has 16 residues. The germline CDR1 and CDR2 sequences are SGHTA and FQGNSA. V shed 6 bases, J shed 6 bases, and the junction held 17 bases outside the gene matches.

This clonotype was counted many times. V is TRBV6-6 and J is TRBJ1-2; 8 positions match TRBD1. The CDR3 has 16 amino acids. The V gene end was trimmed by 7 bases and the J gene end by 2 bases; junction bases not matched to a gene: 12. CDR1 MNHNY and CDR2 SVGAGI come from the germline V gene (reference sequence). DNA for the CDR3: TGTGCCAGCAACCCCTCGAGGGGACAGGCGAACTATGGCTACACCTTC. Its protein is CASNPSRGQANYGYTF.

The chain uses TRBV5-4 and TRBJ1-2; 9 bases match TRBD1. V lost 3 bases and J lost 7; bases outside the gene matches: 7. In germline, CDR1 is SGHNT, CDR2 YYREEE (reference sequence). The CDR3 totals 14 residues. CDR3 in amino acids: CASSSQGARSGYTF. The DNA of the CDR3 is TGTGCCAGCAGCTCACAGGGGGCGCGGAGTGGCTACACCTTC. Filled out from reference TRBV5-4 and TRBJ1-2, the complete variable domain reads ETGVTQSPTHLIKTRGQQVTLRCSSQSGHNTVSWYQQALGQGPQFIFQYYREEENGRGNFPPRFSGLQFPNYSSELNVNALELDDSALYLCASSSQGARSGYTFGSGTRLTVV.

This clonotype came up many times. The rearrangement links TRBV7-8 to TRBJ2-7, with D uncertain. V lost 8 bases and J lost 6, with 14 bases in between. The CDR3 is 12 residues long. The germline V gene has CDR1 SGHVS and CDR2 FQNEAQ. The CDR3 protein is CASYNTPGEQYF. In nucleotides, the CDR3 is TGTGCCAGCTATAACACACCCGGCGAGCAGTACTTC.

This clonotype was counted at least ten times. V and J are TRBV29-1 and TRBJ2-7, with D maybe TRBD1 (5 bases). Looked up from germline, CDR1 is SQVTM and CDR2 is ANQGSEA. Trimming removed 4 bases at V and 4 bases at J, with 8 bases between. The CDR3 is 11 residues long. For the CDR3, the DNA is TGCAGCGTTGTAAAGGGGTACGAGCAGTACTTC. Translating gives CSVVKGYEQYF.

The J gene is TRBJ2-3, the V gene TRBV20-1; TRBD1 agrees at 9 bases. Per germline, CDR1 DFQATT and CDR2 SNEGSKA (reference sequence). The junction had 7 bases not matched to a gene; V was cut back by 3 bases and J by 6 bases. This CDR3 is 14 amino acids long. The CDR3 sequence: CSASAGTGSDTQYF. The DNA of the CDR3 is TGCAGTGCTAGTGCCGGGACAGGGTCTGATACGCAGTATTTT.

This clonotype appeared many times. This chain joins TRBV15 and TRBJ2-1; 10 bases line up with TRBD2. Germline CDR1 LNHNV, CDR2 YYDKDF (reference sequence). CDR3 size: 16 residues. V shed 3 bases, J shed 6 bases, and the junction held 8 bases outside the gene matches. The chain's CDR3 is CATSREPGLASNEQFF. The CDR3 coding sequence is TGTGCCACCAGCAGGGAACCGGGACTAGCGAGCAATGAGCAGTTCTTC.

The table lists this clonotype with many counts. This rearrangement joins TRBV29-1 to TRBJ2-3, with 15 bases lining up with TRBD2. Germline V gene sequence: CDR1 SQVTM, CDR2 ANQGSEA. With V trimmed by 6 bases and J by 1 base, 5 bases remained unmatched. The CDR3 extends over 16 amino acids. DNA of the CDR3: TGCAGCGTACGAGGACTAGCGGGAGGGCGCACAGATACGCAGTATTTT. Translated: CSVRGLAGGRTDTQYF.

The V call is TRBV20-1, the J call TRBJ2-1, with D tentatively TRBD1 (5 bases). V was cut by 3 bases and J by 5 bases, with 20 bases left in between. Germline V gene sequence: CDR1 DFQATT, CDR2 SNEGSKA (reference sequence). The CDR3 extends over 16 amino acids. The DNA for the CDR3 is TGCAGTGCTAGTACCCGACAGCACTTTAATGACAATGAGCAGTTCTTC. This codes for CSASTRQHFNDNEQFF.

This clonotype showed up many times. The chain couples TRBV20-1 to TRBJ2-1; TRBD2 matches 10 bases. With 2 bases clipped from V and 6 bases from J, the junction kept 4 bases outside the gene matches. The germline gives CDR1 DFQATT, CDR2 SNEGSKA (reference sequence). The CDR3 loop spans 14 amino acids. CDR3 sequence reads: CSARSGLASNEQFF. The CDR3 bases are TGCAGTGCTAGATCGGGACTAGCGTCCAATGAGCAGTTCTTC.

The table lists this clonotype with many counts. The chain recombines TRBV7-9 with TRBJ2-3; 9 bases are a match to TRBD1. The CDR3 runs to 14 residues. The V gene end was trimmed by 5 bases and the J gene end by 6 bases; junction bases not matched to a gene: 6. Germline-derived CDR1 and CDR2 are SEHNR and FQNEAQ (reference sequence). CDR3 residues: CASSHGTGMDTQYF. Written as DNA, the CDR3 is TGTGCCAGCAGCCATGGGACAGGGATGGATACGCAGTATTTT.

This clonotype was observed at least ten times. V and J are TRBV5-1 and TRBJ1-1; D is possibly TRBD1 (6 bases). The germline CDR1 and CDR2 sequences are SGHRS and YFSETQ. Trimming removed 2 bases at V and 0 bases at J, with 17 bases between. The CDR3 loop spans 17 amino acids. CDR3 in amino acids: CASSFRGVTGVNTEAFF. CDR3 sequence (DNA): TGCGCCAGCAGCTTTAGGGGGGTTACTGGGGTGAACACTGAAGCTTTCTTT.

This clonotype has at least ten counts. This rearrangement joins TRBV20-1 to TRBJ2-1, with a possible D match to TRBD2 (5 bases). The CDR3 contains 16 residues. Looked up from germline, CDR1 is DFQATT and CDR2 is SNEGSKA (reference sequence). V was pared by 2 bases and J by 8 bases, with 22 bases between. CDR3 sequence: CSARKKVWTARDEQFF. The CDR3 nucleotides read TGCAGTGCTAGAAAAAAGGTGTGGACCGCGAGGGATGAGCAGTTCTTC.

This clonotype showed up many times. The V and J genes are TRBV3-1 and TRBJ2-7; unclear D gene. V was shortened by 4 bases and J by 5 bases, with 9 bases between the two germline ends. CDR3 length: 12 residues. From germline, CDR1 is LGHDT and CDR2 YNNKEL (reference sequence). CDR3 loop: CASSRNLHEQYF. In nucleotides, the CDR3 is TGTGCCAGCAGCCGAAACCTACACGAGCAGTACTTC.

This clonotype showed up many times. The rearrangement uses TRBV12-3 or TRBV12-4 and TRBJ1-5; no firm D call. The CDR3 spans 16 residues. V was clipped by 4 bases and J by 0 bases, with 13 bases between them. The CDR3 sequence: CASSSATSFSNQPQHF. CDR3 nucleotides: TGTGCCAGCAGTTCGGCGACATCATTTAGCAATCAGCCCCAGCATTTT.

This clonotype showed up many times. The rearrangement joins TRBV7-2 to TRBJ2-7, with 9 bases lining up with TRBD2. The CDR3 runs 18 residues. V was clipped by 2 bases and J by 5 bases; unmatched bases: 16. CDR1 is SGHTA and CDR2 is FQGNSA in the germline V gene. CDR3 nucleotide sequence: TGTGCCAGCAGCTTAATCGGTGCTAGCGGGATACTCAGGAACGAGCAGTACTTC. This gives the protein CASSLIGASGILRNEQYF.

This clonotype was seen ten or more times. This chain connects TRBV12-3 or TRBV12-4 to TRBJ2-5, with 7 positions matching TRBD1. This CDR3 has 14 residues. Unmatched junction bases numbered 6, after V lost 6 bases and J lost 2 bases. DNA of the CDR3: TGTGCCAGCAGCCAGACAGGGATACAAGAGACCCAGTACTTC. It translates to CASSQTGIQETQYF.

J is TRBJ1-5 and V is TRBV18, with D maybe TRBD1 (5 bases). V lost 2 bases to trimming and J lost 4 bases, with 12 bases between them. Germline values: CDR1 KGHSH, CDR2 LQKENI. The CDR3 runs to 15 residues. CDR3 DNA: TGTGCCAGCTCACCAGACAGTGGTTTAAATCAGCCCCAGCATTTT. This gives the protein CASSPDSGLNQPQHF.

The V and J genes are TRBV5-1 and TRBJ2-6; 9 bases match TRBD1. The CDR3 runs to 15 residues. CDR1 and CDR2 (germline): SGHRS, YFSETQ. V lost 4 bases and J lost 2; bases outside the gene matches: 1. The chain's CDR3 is CASSGDRAGANVLTF. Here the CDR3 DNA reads TGCGCCAGCAGCGGGGACAGGGCTGGGGCCAACGTCCTGACTTTC.